The 20 T cell receptor beta chains presented below share a single source sample, sequenced in a study of blood T cell repertoires in COVID-19. Only in-frame clones appear in the TCRdb table, and some are missing; sequencing was by immunoSEQ multiplex PCR. The table records over 400,000 clones, 86% of them present only once. The source material was peripheral blood. Receptor source: a woman in her 30s with active or convalescent COVID-19.

The rearrangement joins TRBV27 to TRBJ2-7, with D perhaps TRBD2 (6 bases). The CDR3 is 15 amino acids. The V and J ends lost 2 bases and 3 bases respectively, with 14 bases between them. Germline-derived CDR1 and CDR2 are MNHEY and SMNVEV (reference sequence). CDR3 protein: CASSLRRDSFYEQYF. In DNA, the CDR3 is TGTGCCAGCAGTTTACGCCGGGACTCATTCTACGAGCAGTACTTC.

The rearrangement uses TRBV11-2 and TRBJ2-1; D is undetermined. The V end lost 1 base, the J end lost 5 bases, and 6 bases lay between the germline ends. The CDR3 consists of 13 residues. The V gene's germline CDR1 is SGHAT and CDR2 FQNNGV. This CDR3 is CASSLVIDNEQFF. CDR3 nucleotide sequence: TGTGCCAGCAGCTTAGTAATCGACAATGAGCAGTTCTTC.

This chain connects TRBV5-1 to TRBJ1-2, with 7 bases matching TRBD1. CDR3 length equals 12 residues. Per the germline V gene, CDR1 is SGHRS and CDR2 is YFSETQ. After removal of 4 bases from V and 10 bases from J, the junction contained 7 bases not matched to a gene. The CDR3 coding sequence is TGCGCCAGCAGCCCAGACAGGGAGGACTACACCTTC. Residues: CASSPDREDYTF.

This clone appeared a few times. The CDR3: CASSLAGQGASGANVLTF. Written as DNA, the CDR3 is TGTGCCAGTAGCCTGGCCGGACAGGGAGCCTCTGGGGCCAACGTCCTGACTTTC. The J gene is TRBJ2-6, the V gene TRBV19; 8 positions match TRBD1. Germline values: CDR1 LNHDA, CDR2 SQIVND (reference sequence). Trimming took 6 bases from V and 0 from J; bases not matched to a gene: 10. The CDR3 sequence is 18 residues long.

CDR3 nucleotide sequence: TGTGCCAGCAGCGTTTATAGCGGGACAGGGGCATCAGGGCAGTTCTTC. This codes for CASSVYSGTGASGQFF. This chain links TRBV9 with TRBJ2-1; 10 positions match TRBD1. Germline CDR1 and CDR2: SGDLS and YYNGEE. The trim removed 2 bases at V and 12 bases at J, leaving 14 bases unmatched. CDR3 length equals 16 residues.

The V gene is TRBV29-1, the J gene TRBJ2-7, with a possible D match to TRBD2 (5 bases). The V gene lost 1 base and the J gene lost 2 bases, with 15 bases spanning the gap. Germline V lookup: CDR1 SQVTM, CDR2 ANQGSEA. The CDR3 has 15 residues. The CDR3 DNA reads TGCAGCGTTGAAGTAAGCGGAGCCTTGACCTACGAGCAGTACTTC. Protein sequence: CSVEVSGALTYEQYF.

The rearrangement joins TRBV11-2 to TRBJ2-1, with a possible D match to TRBD1 (6 bases). The CDR3 runs to 14 residues. The germline V gene encodes CDR1 SGHAT and CDR2 FQNNGV. V lost 3 bases and J 2 bases, leaving 8 bases between the germline ends. This chain's CDR3 is CASSLGAPYNEQFF. CDR3 bases: TGTGCCAGCAGCTTGGGGGCGCCCTACAATGAGCAGTTCTTC.

The chain employs TRBV11-2 and TRBJ2-5, with 10 nucleotides matching TRBD2. V lost 4 bases to trimming and J lost 5 bases; unmatched junction nucleotides: 10. Per germline, CDR1 SGHAT and CDR2 FQNNGV. CDR3 length: 16 amino acids. CDR3 in DNA: TGTGCCAGCAGCTCGTTAGCGGGGGGTGGTGTGGAGACCCAGTACTTC. This codes for CASSSLAGGGVETQYF.

The CDR3 nucleotides are TGTGCCAGCAGCGGGTGGGACAGGGGTAATGAAAAACTGTTTTTT. This encodes CASSGWDRGNEKLFF. This chain links TRBV7-9 with TRBJ1-4; TRBD1 aligns across 10 bases. The CDR3 contains 15 residues. The germline V gene encodes CDR1 SEHNR and CDR2 FQNEAQ (reference sequence). With 5 bases clipped from V and 4 bases from J, the junction kept 4 bases outside the gene matches. Full variable domain (outside the CDR3, taken from reference TRBV7-9 and TRBJ1-4): DTGVSQNPRHKITKRGQNVTFRCDPISEHNRLYWYRQTLGQGPEFLTYFQNEAQLEKSRLLSDRFSAERPKGSFSTLEIQRTEQGDSAMYLCASSGWDRGNEKLFFGSGTQLSVL.

The rearrangement joins TRBV7-7 to TRBJ2-5; D is possibly TRBD1 (5 bases). Trimming took 0 bases from V and 4 from J, leaving 9 bases between them. CDR1 is SSHAT and CDR2 is FNYEAQ in the germline V gene (reference sequence). The CDR3 is made up of 14 amino acids. The CDR3 sequence is CASSLASRAETQYF. In nucleotides, the CDR3 is TGTGCCAGCAGCTTAGCGTCCAGGGCAGAGACCCAGTACTTC.

The rearrangement uses TRBV11-2 and TRBJ1-2; 7 bases fit TRBD1. Trimming took 2 bases from V and 5 from J; bases not matched to a gene: 11. Per germline, CDR1 SGHAT and CDR2 FQNNGV. This CDR3 region has 16 residues. In nucleotides, the CDR3 is TGTGCCAGCAGCTTATACCCCGAACAGGGGCCTTATGGCTACACCTTC. Amino acid sequence: CASSLYPEQGPYGYTF.

J is TRBJ1-6 and V is TRBV5-1, with TRBD1 matching over 9 bases. Germline CDR1 reads SGHRS; CDR2 reads YFSETQ. The CDR3 sequence is 18 residues long. The V segment lost 4 bases and the J segment 0 bases; nucleotides outside the gene matches: 8. In DNA form, the CDR3 reads TGCGCCAGCAGCGCCCGGACAGGGGCCGGCTCCTATAATTCACCCCTCCACTTT. Protein product: CASSARTGAGSYNSPLHF.

This sequence joins TRBV4-1 and TRBJ2-2; 7 nucleotides agree with TRBD2. This CDR3 contains 16 residues. V lost 4 bases to trimming and J lost 1 base; unmatched junction nucleotides: 6. Looked up from germline, CDR1 is MGHRA and CDR2 is YSYEKL. CDR3 residues: CASSRDGGRNTGELFF. CDR3 coding DNA: TGCGCCAGCAGCCGGGATGGCGGGAGGAACACCGGGGAGCTGTTTTTT.

The rearrangement links TRBV6-1 to TRBJ2-1; tentative D call: TRBD2 (6 bases). The CDR3 consists of 15 residues. Looked up from germline, CDR1 is MNHNS and CDR2 is SASEGT. V was shortened by 0 bases and J by 6 bases, with 12 bases between the two germline ends. Written as DNA, the CDR3 is TGTGCCAGCAGTGAAGCTGGGCACGGGGGCAATGAGCAGTTCTTC. The encoded protein is CASSEAGHGGNEQFF.

This clone turned up a few times. The chain couples TRBV7-9 to TRBJ1-2; D gene ambiguous. Germline V gene lookup returns CDR1 SEHNR and CDR2 FQNEAQ (reference sequence). V gave up 0 bases and J gave up 4 bases, with 9 bases separating them. CDR3 length: 14 residues. This CDR3 reads CASSLARDGYGYTF. CDR3 DNA: TGTGCCAGCAGCTTAGCGCGGGATGGCTATGGCTACACCTTC.

The chain couples TRBV28 to TRBJ1-2; possibly TRBD1 for D (5 bases). The germline V gene encodes CDR1 MDHEN and CDR2 SYDVKM. V was clipped by 5 bases and J by 4 bases, with 17 bases between them. The CDR3 consists of 15 residues. CDR3 bases: TGTGCCAGCAGTCCCACGGGACTCACGGGCTATGGCTACACCTTC. It is translated as CASSPTGLTGYGYTF.

The rearrangement joins TRBV12-3 or TRBV12-4 to TRBJ2-5; unclear D gene. The CDR3 loop spans 13 amino acids. The ends were cut back, 3 bases at V and 9 bases at J, with 14 bases in the middle. CDR3 in DNA: TGTGCCAGCAGTTTCGGAATCCCGGCGGCCCAGTACTTC. Its protein is CASSFGIPAAQYF.

The chain uses TRBV3-1 (or the pseudogene TRBV3-2) and TRBJ1-2; D call uncertain. The CDR3 is 14 amino acids. Germline CDR1 LGHDT, CDR2 YNNKEL (reference sequence). Deletions cut 3 bases from V and 7 bases from J, with 15 bases between. CDR3 coding DNA: TGTGCCAGCAGCCAGACCTTAGGATGGAGTGGCTACACCTTC. Translating it yields CASSQTLGWSGYTF.

This clone appeared once. One end of the junction is discordant with germline, which a read error may explain. The chain joins TRBV13 to TRBJ2-3; 10 bases map to TRBD2. Looked up from germline, CDR1 is PRHDT and CDR2 is FYEKMQ (reference sequence). CDR3 length: 14 amino acids. CDR3 loop: CASKPSGGARTPHF. CDR3 bases: TGTGCCAGTAAACCTAGCGGGGGCGCACGCACGCCCCATTTT.

The gene calls are TRBV5-4 and TRBJ1-2; a possible D gene is TRBD1 (5 bases). The V end lost 4 bases, the J end lost 1 base, and 17 bases lay between the germline ends. CDR1 is SGHNT, CDR2 YYREEE, per germline (reference sequence). The CDR3 loop spans 16 amino acids. The chain's CDR3 is CASSPDSGRGNYGYTF. The CDR3 nucleotides are TGTGCCAGCAGCCCTGATTCCGGTAGGGGTAACTATGGCTACACCTTC.